Listed below are T cell receptor beta chains from one sample, sequenced in a study of OX40 agonist ivuxolimab in advanced cancers. Sequencing was performed with immunoSEQ multiplex PCR; in TCRdb, only in-frame clones are kept and a portion is missing. The top ten clones hold about 15% of a sample with approximately 22,000 clones, 80% to 90% of them seen once. This material consisted of CD4+ or CD8+ T cells sorted from blood, taken in a trial of the OX40 agonist ivuxolimab. The receptors were sampled from an adult with an advanced solid tumor such as melanoma, head and neck, liver or kidney cancer. Each CDR3 is given with its conserved first and last residue. The D gene is left open where the match is weak. Expanded clones get a size class; other rows say once, few or many, or leave the size out.

V gene	CDR3 length	clone size	D gene	J gene	CDR3 protein	CDR3 DNA
TRBV10-3	14	once	TRBD1	TRBJ2-1	CAISRDSNYNEQFF	TGTGCCATTAGCCGGGACAGCAACTACAATGAGCAGTTCTTC
TRBV6-1	14	once	TRBD2	TRBJ2-1	CASSRTSGGDEQFF	TGTGCCAGCAGTAGGACTAGCGGGGGGGATGAGCAGTTCTTC
TRBV5-4	15	few	TRBD1	TRBJ2-5	CASSLDKGGRETQYF	TGTGCCAGCAGCTTGGATAAAGGGGGCCGGGAGACCCAGTACTTC
TRBV5-4	16	.	TRBD2	TRBJ2-2	CASSLGLAGGVGELFF	TGTGCCAGCAGCTTGGGTCTAGCGGGAGGTGTCGGGGAGCTGTTTTTT
TRBV5-1	14	.	.	TRBJ2-5	CASSPGGVQETQYF	TGCGCCAGCAGCCCAGGGGGGGTACAAGAGACCCAGTACTTC
TRBV5-1	14	.	TRBD2	TRBJ2-3	CASSSSGGANTQYF	TGCGCCAGCTCCTCTAGCGGGGGGGCAAATACGCAGTATTTT
TRBV19	14	once	.	TRBJ2-7	CASSIADIYYEQYF	TGTGCCAGTAGTATCGCAGACATCTACTACGAGCAGTACTTC
TRBV15	17	.	.	TRBJ2-4	CATSRGSLGSGKNIQYF	TGTGCCACCAGCAGAGGTTCCCTCGGGAGTGGCAAAAACATTCAGTACTTC
TRBV10-3	16	.	TRBD2	TRBJ2-3	CAISRQLAGVADTQYF	TGTGCCATCAGCCGGCAGCTAGCGGGAGTGGCAGATACGCAGTATTTT
TRBV13	18	.	TRBD2	TRBJ2-1	CASSLAASGRALYNEQFF	TGTGCCAGCAGCTTAGCCGCCAGCGGGAGGGCCCTCTACAATGAGCAGTTCTTC
TRBV7-2	17	.	TRBD2	TRBJ2-3	CASSLGLAGGSTDTQYF	TGTGCCAGCAGCTTAGGACTAGCGGGGGGGAGCACAGATACGCAGTATTTT
TRBV7-2	15	.	TRBD1	TRBJ2-2	CASSRDRSNTGELFF	TGTGCCAGCAGCCGGGACAGGTCGAACACCGGGGAGCTGTTTTTT
TRBV9	16	.	.	TRBJ2-2	CASSVAIAISGGELFF	TGTGCCAGCAGCGTAGCTATTGCAATATCAGGCGGGGAGCTGTTTTTT
TRBV5-1	15	.	.	TRBJ2-2	CASSLQISNTGELFF	TGCGCCAGCAGCTTACAGATATCGAACACCGGGGAGCTGTTTTTT
TRBV2	12	.	.	TRBJ2-7	CASKEDYSEQYF	TGTGCCAGCAAAGAGGACTACAGCGAGCAGTACTTC
TRBV28	15	.	.	TRBJ1-3	CASNLAQSSGNTIYF	TGTGCCAGCAACCTCGCCCAGAGCTCTGGAAACACCATATATTTT
TRBV9	16	once	TRBD2	TRBJ2-5	CASSPSGTSLVETQYF	TGTGCCAGCAGCCCTTCCGGGACTAGCCTCGTCGAGACCCAGTACTTC
TRBV5-1	14	.	.	TRBJ1-3	CASSLGSAGNTIYF	TGCGCCAGCAGCTTGGGGTCAGCTGGAAACACCATATATTTT
TRBV19	17	.	.	TRBJ2-4	CASSIRLVQGAKNIQYF	TGTGCCAGTAGTATACGCCTCGTACAGGGCGCCAAAAACATTCAGTACTTC
TRBV5-1	15	.	.	TRBJ2-2	CASSWDRSNTGELFF	TGCGCCAGCAGCTGGGACCGGTCGAACACCGGGGAGCTGTTTTTT
TRBV5-4	17	.	TRBD1	TRBJ2-6	CASSSGTGRNGANVLTF	TGTGCCAGCAGCTCAGGGACAGGGAGGAATGGGGCCAACGTCCTGACTTTC
TRBV6-1	14	.	.	TRBJ1-2	CASSENAGEDGYTF	TGTGCCAGCAGTGAAAACGCAGGGGAAGATGGCTACACCTTC
TRBV7-2	13	once	.	TRBJ2-3	CASSLGDAITQYF	TGTGCCAGCAGCTTAGGAGATGCCATCACGCAGTATTTT
TRBV7-8	16	.	.	TRBJ2-2	CASSARPRGNTGELFF	TGTGCCAGCAGCGCTCGCCCGCGTGGGAACACCGGGGAGCTGTTTTTT
TRBV19	16	.	.	TRBJ1-1	CASSIDGGNRNTEAFF	TGTGCCAGTAGTATAGATGGGGGTAATCGAAACACTGAAGCTTTCTTT
TRBV27	15	.	.	TRBJ2-7	CASSLPGQRSYEQYF	TGTGCCAGCAGTTTACCCGGACAGCGTTCCTACGAGCAGTACTTC
TRBV18	14	few	TRBD1	TRBJ1-2	CASSLGQGNYGYTF	TGTGCCAGCTCACTGGGACAGGGAAACTATGGCTACACCTTC
TRBV10-2	16	.	TRBD2	TRBJ2-5	CASSGTSGRAWETQYF	TGCGCCAGCAGTGGGACTAGCGGGAGGGCCTGGGAGACCCAGTACTTC
TRBV7-2	14	.	TRBD2	TRBJ2-7	CASSFSGGAYEQYF	TGTGCCAGCAGCTTCAGCGGGGGGGCCTACGAGCAGTACTTC
TRBV5-1	16	few	.	TRBJ2-3	CASSLALQRSTDTQYF	TGCGCCAGCAGCTTGGCTCTTCAGCGGAGCACAGATACGCAGTATTTT
TRBV7-2	15	.	.	TRBJ2-2	CASSLAGRGTGELFF	TGTGCCAGCAGCTTAGCGGGCAGGGGAACCGGGGAGCTGTTTTTT
TRBV5-1	15	once	.	TRBJ2-5	CASSLAQGGFGTQYF	TGCGCCAGCAGCTTGGCACAGGGCGGGTTCGGGACCCAGTACTTC
TRBV7-8	16	.	.	TRBJ1-1	CASSLRSRGFGTEAFF	TGTGCCAGCAGCCTACGATCCAGGGGCTTCGGCACTGAAGCTTTCTTT
TRBV7-9	17	.	TRBD2	TRBJ2-1	CASSFRLAPNPYNEQFF	TGTGCCAGCAGCTTCAGACTAGCCCCAAACCCTTACAATGAGCAGTTCTTC
TRBV29-1	10	.	.	TRBJ1-2	CSVEGGSYTF	TGCAGCGTTGAAGGCGGGAGCTACACCTTC
TRBV7-3	15	.	.	TRBJ2-2	CASSYIQGGTGELFF	TGTGCCAGCAGCTATATACAGGGTGGCACCGGGGAGCTGTTTTTT
TRBV4-3	13	.	.	TRBJ1-5	CASSQDAGRAQHF	TGCGCCAGCAGCCAAGACGCTGGGAGGGCCCAGCATTTT
TRBV29-1	14	.	TRBD1	TRBJ1-6	CSVQQGLGNSPLHF	TGCAGCGTCCAACAGGGGCTCGGTAATTCACCCCTCCACTTT
TRBV7-3	15	.	.	TRBJ2-2	CASSPDRRSGGELFF	TGTGCCAGCAGCCCCGACAGGCGGAGTGGCGGGGAGCTGTTTTTT
TRBV5-4	14	.	.	TRBJ2-7	CASSGDLSNYEQYF	TGTGCCAGCAGCGGGGACTTATCAAACTACGAGCAGTACTTC
TRBV15	11	.	.	TRBJ1-6	CATSREGPLHF	TGTGCCACCAGCAGGGAGGGTCCCCTCCACTTT
TRBV7-6	17	.	TRBD2	TRBJ2-1	CASSRWTKREDYNEQFF	TGTGCCAGCAGCCGTTGGACTAAGCGGGAGGACTACAATGAGCAGTTCTTC
TRBV6-5	16	.	TRBD2	TRBJ2-3	CASSSPQREGQVTQYF	TGTGCCAGCAGTTCACCTCAGCGGGAGGGCCAAGTTACGCAGTATTTT
TRBV6-1	14	.	.	TRBJ1-3	CASSESISGNTIYF	TGTGCCAGCAGTGAAAGTATCTCTGGAAACACCATATATTTT
TRBV15	13	few	.	TRBJ2-7	CATSRGRSYEQYF	TGTGCCACCAGCAGAGGTCGCAGCTACGAGCAGTACTTC
TRBV6-5	15	.	.	TRBJ2-3	CASNLLGASHHTQYF	TGTGCCAGCAACTTACTAGGGGCTAGCCATCATACGCAGTATTTT